This T cell receptor (beta chain) was observed in a study of blood T cell repertoires in COVID-19. Study information: Spain, Italy and the United States supplied samples that represented acute and convalescent COVID-19.

This clone was observed a few times. As originally analysed: Amplifying reference gene primers gave estimates of nucleated cell counts. TCRdb keeps only in-frame clones here, not all; method: immunoSEQ multiplex PCR. That table gives V, J and clone size, and the DNA gave D and trimming. The sample lists under 500,000 clones; around nine tenths were seen once. Trimming cost V 5 bases and J 8 bases; bases outside gene matches: 5. The length of the CDR3 is 12 residues. Per germline, CDR1 SGHNT and CDR2 YENEEA. This chain connects TRBV11-3 to TRBJ2-7; the match to TRBD1 covers 8 bases. The TCR was taken from a woman aged 30 to 39 with acute or convalescent COVID-19. Sequenced sample: peripheral blood. The CDR3 region has the DNA TGTGCCAGCAGCAATGGACAGGGAAAGCAGTACTTC. Its protein is CASSNGQGKQYF.